Detailed here is one T cell receptor (beta chain). This record comes from a study of blood T cells in healthy people across ages. A J-beta primer mix and a sample-barcoded 5' primer were used in a second PCR of about 6 to 12 cycles. TCRdb called the 5' RACE reads again in MiXCR, with one record for every CDR3 protein. This repertoire shows roughly 1,800,000 distinct CDR3 sequences, approximately 50% found once; its top ten account for less than 2.5%. This sequence originates from a woman aged 40 to 50 in good health. Sequencing input: blood.

CDR3 DNA: TGCGCCAGCGGTGTCCCCGGGCAGCAGTACTTC. This sequence encodes CASGVPGQQYF. J is TRBJ2-5 and V is TRBV10-2; no clear D. The germline gives CDR1 WSHSY, CDR2 SAAADI. Trimming pared 8 bases from V and 11 bases from J, leaving 15 bases between. This CDR3 is built from 11 residues.